A selection of T cell receptor beta chains follows, all from one sample in a study of cytomegalovirus exposure and HLA in healthy donors. Sequencing was performed with immunoSEQ multiplex PCR; in TCRdb, only in-frame clones are kept and a portion is missing. The sample yields some 140,000 clones, around three quarters seen once. Sample: PBMCs. Receptor source: a man in his forties in good health and CMV-seropositive. CDR3s include the opening cysteine and the closing phenylalanine or tryptophan. Expanded clones get a size class; other rows say once, few or many, or leave the size out.

J gene: TRBJ1-2
clone size: NA
V gene: TRBV28
CDR3 protein: CASRTTGARWGYTF

J gene: TRBJ1-5
clone size: NA
V gene: TRBV5-6
CDR3 protein: CASSTGGVQPQHF

J gene: TRBJ1-2
clone size: NA
V gene: TRBV6-6
CDR3 protein: CASSDGTYRGYTF

J gene: TRBJ1-1
clone size: NA
V gene: TRBV19
CDR3 protein: CASSPSTVTEAFF

J gene: TRBJ2-3
clone size: NA
V gene: TRBV10-3
CDR3 protein: CAIKPYSGRTTDTQYF

J gene: TRBJ2-2
clone size: NA
V gene: TRBV5-4
CDR3 protein: CASSLAKGGDGELFF

J gene: TRBJ2-4
clone size: NA
V gene: TRBV4-2
CDR3 protein: CASSQLTAGGDIQYF

J gene: TRBJ1-4
clone size: few
V gene: TRBV18
CDR3 protein: CASSPPGDSEKLFF

J gene: TRBJ1-2
clone size: few
V gene: TRBV28
CDR3 protein: CASQGSNYGYTF

J gene: TRBJ1-2
clone size: NA
V gene: TRBV12-5
CDR3 protein: CASGLRGSDYGYTF

J gene: TRBJ2-1
clone size: few
V gene: TRBV7-2
CDR3 protein: CASSRVVAGGSYNEQFF

J gene: TRBJ2-7
clone size: NA
V gene: TRBV5-5
CDR3 protein: CASSLAARLAGVEQYF

J gene: TRBJ2-1
clone size: NA
V gene: TRBV10-3
CDR3 protein: CAIRSPGGGANEQFF

J gene: TRBJ1-4
clone size: NA
V gene: TRBV27
CDR3 protein: CASSLTGLLGGEKLFF

J gene: TRBJ2-5
clone size: NA
V gene: TRBV7-3
CDR3 protein: CASSLIRGREETQYF

J gene: TRBJ2-2
clone size: NA
V gene: TRBV10-2
CDR3 protein: CASRGLAPGGELFF

J gene: TRBJ1-2
clone size: NA
V gene: TRBV10-3
CDR3 protein: CAISGQGNYGYTF

J gene: TRBJ1-2
clone size: NA
V gene: TRBV6-5
CDR3 protein: CASSRGQVVNYGYTF

J gene: TRBJ2-7
clone size: NA
V gene: TRBV11-2
CDR3 protein: CASSLGGRAEQYF

J gene: TRBJ2-5
clone size: NA
V gene: TRBV7-8
CDR3 protein: CASSLSEGRETQYF

J gene: TRBJ2-3
clone size: NA
V gene: TRBV7-3
CDR3 protein: CASSLQGRTDTQYF

J gene: TRBJ1-6
clone size: few
V gene: TRBV5-6
CDR3 protein: CASSLGQYRALHF

J gene: TRBJ1-1
clone size: once
V gene: TRBV5-8
CDR3 protein: CASTIRTGRAFF

J gene: TRBJ1-5
clone size: NA
V gene: TRBV6-1
CDR3 protein: CASSIDRVGQPQHF

J gene: TRBJ2-3
clone size: once
V gene: TRBV19
CDR3 protein: CASSSGGTTDTQYF

J gene: TRBJ1-5
clone size: once
V gene: TRBV5-1
CDR3 protein: CASSVGTASGQPQHF

J gene: TRBJ1-1
clone size: NA
V gene: TRBV7-9
CDR3 protein: CASSPSRDRNTEAFF

J gene: TRBJ1-1
clone size: once
V gene: TRBV4-2
CDR3 protein: CASSRGYRDRSTEAFF

J gene: TRBJ1-4
clone size: NA
V gene: TRBV9
CDR3 protein: CASSASTNEKLFF

J gene: TRBJ2-3
clone size: once
V gene: TRBV2
CDR3 protein: CASSRRGGRGADTQYF

J gene: TRBJ1-6
clone size: NA
V gene: TRBV19
CDR3 protein: CASSPSRGALHF

J gene: TRBJ2-7
clone size: NA
V gene: TRBV5-1
CDR3 protein: CASRGQGDSYEQYF

J gene: TRBJ2-7
clone size: NA
V gene: TRBV29-1
CDR3 protein: CSVGGVYEQYF

J gene: TRBJ1-1
clone size: NA
V gene: TRBV29-1
CDR3 protein: CSVDDRDGTEAFF

J gene: TRBJ1-3
clone size: few
V gene: TRBV5-1
CDR3 protein: CASSFEGFSGNTIYF

J gene: TRBJ1-2
clone size: NA
V gene: TRBV11-3
CDR3 protein: CASSFRDRRNYGYTF

J gene: TRBJ2-3
clone size: NA
V gene: TRBV28
CDR3 protein: CASSSRTGDQWDTQYF

J gene: TRBJ1-5
clone size: NA
V gene: TRBV5-1
CDR3 protein: CASSPDTFDQPQHF

J gene: TRBJ2-5
clone size: NA
V gene: TRBV5-6
CDR3 protein: CASSYSREEETQYF

J gene: TRBJ2-1
clone size: NA
V gene: TRBV11-3
CDR3 protein: CASSSDPDIIAEQFF

J gene: TRBJ1-2
clone size: NA
V gene: TRBV7-2
CDR3 protein: CASSFTGGRKGYTF

J gene: TRBJ1-2
clone size: NA
V gene: TRBV28
CDR3 protein: CASTVRGSNYGYTF

J gene: TRBJ1-3
clone size: NA
V gene: TRBV5-6
CDR3 protein: CASSFIQVPGNTIYF

J gene: TRBJ2-7
clone size: NA
V gene: TRBV11-1
CDR3 protein: CASSLSVRTGGEQYF

J gene: TRBJ1-6
clone size: NA
V gene: TRBV27
CDR3 protein: CASRQGLDNSPLHF

J gene: TRBJ2-7
clone size: NA
V gene: TRBV5-1
CDR3 protein: CASSSTGGAYYEQYF

J gene: TRBJ2-7
clone size: once
V gene: TRBV5-8
CDR3 protein: CASSLAQGLSYEQYF

J gene: TRBJ2-4
clone size: few
V gene: TRBV4-1
CDR3 protein: CASSQDRLVMGLAKNIQYF

J gene: TRBJ1-6
clone size: NA
V gene: TRBV30
CDR3 protein: CAWLRDRGSPLHF

J gene: NA
clone size: NA
V gene: TRBV6-5
CDR3 protein: CASRILAGYSYEQYF

J gene: TRBJ2-5
clone size: NA
V gene: TRBV2
CDR3 protein: CASTLQGPGETQYF

J gene: TRBJ2-2
clone size: NA
V gene: TRBV9
CDR3 protein: CASSPRHQTGELFF

J gene: TRBJ2-6
clone size: NA
V gene: TRBV5-6
CDR3 protein: CASSPNYAGANVLTF

J gene: TRBJ1-4
clone size: NA
V gene: TRBV5-4
CDR3 protein: CASSLGSSGGSDEKLFF

J gene: TRBJ2-7
clone size: NA
V gene: TRBV7-9
CDR3 protein: CSSSPQGYEQYF

J gene: TRBJ2-3
clone size: once
V gene: TRBV9
CDR3 protein: CASSPLYGEAGTQYF

J gene: TRBJ2-3
clone size: NA
V gene: TRBV5-4
CDR3 protein: CASSTKREGRDTQYF

J gene: TRBJ1-2
clone size: NA
V gene: TRBV25-1
CDR3 protein: CASMGWGGVGYTF

J gene: TRBJ2-1
clone size: NA
V gene: TRBV27
CDR3 protein: CASSSQLAGSYNEQFF